The source of this TCR beta chain is a study of regulatory T cells in long-lasting Graves disease. Per the germline V gene, CDR1 is SEHNR and CDR2 is FQNEAQ (reference sequence). Trimming took 5 bases from V and 4 from J, leaving 11 bases between them. The CDR3 contains 13 residues. Relying on iRepertoire HTBI primers and Arm-PCR of CDR3 regions, the team built TCR beta libraries. TCRdb fed the multiplex PCR reads into MiXCR, producing one record per CDR3 protein. The sample has 350,000 to 500,000 distinct CDR3 sequences, roughly 15% seen once. Sample time point: newly diagnosed GD, antithyroid drugs for less than 3 months. The TCR library was made from RNA extracted from PBMCs. A further study also used this sample, focusing on T cells in Graves' hyperthyroidism and ophthalmopathy.

The sequence was obtained from a woman aged 25 to 39 with Graves disease. The chain is built from TRBV7-9 and TRBJ1-2, with D perhaps TRBD1 (5 bases). The sample in question was peripheral blood mononuclear cells (PBMCs), obtained at new diagnosis, from a patient treated with antithyroid drugs. The CDR3 is CASSRVGTYGYTF. CDR3 sequence (DNA): TGTGCCAGCAGCCGAGTGGGGACCTATGGCTACACCTTC.